The clone carrying this TCR beta chain has only a few counts. This record belongs to a study of blood T cell repertoires in COVID-19. Germline V CDR1 and CDR2: SNHLY, FYNNEI. The CDR3 has 16 residues. The V end lost 0 bases, the J end lost 8 bases, and 19 bases lay between the germline ends. The method was immunoSEQ multiplex PCR; TCRdb's version includes in-frame clones alone and lacks a portion of them. The sample includes more than 200,000 clones, 80% to 95% of them seen just once. This clonotype originated in a woman aged 18-29 years who had recovered from COVID-19. The source material was PBMCs or T cells enriched from blood (not recorded which). The V gene is TRBV2, the J gene TRBJ1-2, with no clear D. This chain's CDR3 is CASSEAPGERVGGYTF. The CDR3 DNA reads as TGTGCCAGCAGTGAAGCCCCCGGGGAGAGAGTCGGGGGCTACACCTTC.